This T cell receptor (beta chain) comes out of a study of blood T cells in healthy people across ages. Between the trimmed V and J ends, which lost 1 base and 2 bases, there was a span of 26 bases. The CDR3 covers 20 residues. Looked up from germline, CDR1 is LGHNA and CDR2 is YNFKEQ. It was with a sample-barcoded 5' primer and a J-beta primer mix that a second PCR of roughly 7 to 12 cycles was run. TCRdb redid the calling of the 5' RACE reads with MiXCR, one entry per CDR3 protein. The sample has about a million distinct CDR3 sequences; less than 45% are singletons. The chain joins TRBV4-2 to TRBJ1-2; D unresolved. Sequenced input: blood. This sequence was found in a man between 18 and 29 years old in good health. CDR3 residues: CASSQVFGMGPGMVNYGYTF. CDR3 nucleotides: TGTGCCAGCAGCCAAGTTTTCGGGATGGGCCCGGGAATGGTGAACTATGGCTACACCTTC.